These 30 T cell receptor beta chains originate from one sample sequenced in a study of T cell repertoires in cytomegalovirus infection. Antigens of these TCRs are unknown. TCRdb reanalysed the reads using MiXCR and keeps one entry per CDR3 protein. The data hold 570,000 or so distinct CDR3 sequences, with roughly 42% observed a single time. Sequenced material: cultured PBMCs, taken from culture after CMV antigen stimulation. These TCRs come from a human donor in good health (CMV status not recorded). Some clones in this sample may be carry-over from other donors' samples.

This clonotype was seen only a few times. The chain recombines TRBV14 with TRBJ2-4; possibly TRBD1 or TRBD2 for D (5 bases each). The length of the CDR3 is 16 residues. Trimming removed 1 base from V and 6 bases from J, with 16 bases in between. Germline-derived CDR1 and CDR2 are SGHDN and FVKESK. As DNA, the CDR3 is TGTGCCAGCAGCCAAGGTCCGGGACCCGCTAGAAACATTCAGTACTTC. This translates into CASSQGPGPARNIQYF.

The V call is TRBV5-4, the J call TRBJ1-2; D ambiguous. CDR1 SGHNT and CDR2 YYREEE come from the germline V gene (reference sequence). Trimming cost V 0 bases and J 4 bases, with 10 bases left between them. CDR3 length: 14 residues. CDR3 region: CASSLVGSPYGYTF. CDR3 sequence (DNA): TGTGCCAGCAGCTTGGTCGGCAGTCCCTATGGCTACACCTTC.

This clonotype was seen a handful of times. The rearrangement uses TRBV7-6 and TRBJ1-3, with TRBD1 identical over 7 bases. This CDR3 has 15 amino acids. Germline V CDR1 and CDR2: SGHVS, FNYEAQ. V shed 5 bases and J 3 bases; nucleotides not matched to a gene: 7. The CDR3 reads CASSRLTGSGNTIYF. Here the CDR3 DNA reads TGTGCCAGCAGCAGACTGACAGGGAGTGGAAACACCATATATTTT.

The chain has TRBV7-9 and TRBJ1-3, with a possible D match to TRBD1 (6 bases). Per germline, CDR1 SEHNR and CDR2 FQNEAQ (reference sequence). V lost 4 bases and J lost 0, with 10 bases in between. The CDR3 runs to 15 residues. CDR3 nucleotide sequence: TGTGCCAGCAGCTGGACAGATAACTCTGGAAACACCATATATTTT. Its protein is CASSWTDNSGNTIYF.

The CDR3 here is CASKELINTGELFF. As DNA, the CDR3 is TGTGCCAGCAAGGAGCTAATTAACACCGGGGAGCTGTTTTTT. The chain links TRBV12-3 or TRBV12-4 to TRBJ2-2, with unresolved D. V was trimmed by 7 bases and J by 2 bases, leaving 11 bases between them. The CDR3 consists of 14 residues.

The chain uses TRBV5-4 and TRBJ2-3; 11 bases map to TRBD1. The CDR3 is made up of 16 amino acids. V trimming: 4 bases; J trimming: 2 bases; junction bases outside the gene matches: 6. Germline V lookup: CDR1 SGHNT, CDR2 YYREEE (reference sequence). CDR3 sequence (DNA): TGTGCCAGCAGCAGGCCGGGACAGGGGGTCACAGATACGCAGTATTTT. Its protein product is CASSRPGQGVTDTQYF.

This clonotype showed up just once. V is TRBV6-1 and J is TRBJ2-4; 8 nucleotides agree with TRBD1. Germline assignment: CDR1 MNHNS and CDR2 SASEGT. The CDR3 runs to 19 residues. Germline trimming cut 1 base from V and 0 bases from J; bases unmatched to any gene: 11. CDR3 loop: CASSEVTGELGLAKNIQYF. CDR3 DNA: TGTGCCAGCAGTGAAGTGACAGGGGAATTGGGACTAGCCAAAAACATTCAGTACTTC.

This clonotype was recorded at least ten times. The chain recombines TRBV7-2 with TRBJ2-3; TRBD2 is a possible D gene (6 bases). This CDR3 has 13 residues. V shed 3 bases and J shed 6 bases, with 10 bases lying between them. CDR1 and CDR2 (germline): SGHTA, FQGNSA. The CDR3 nucleotides are TGTGCCAGCAGCTTGCAGGCGGGGGATACGCAGTATTTT. It encodes CASSLQAGDTQYF. Complete variable domain (other parts from reference TRBV7-2 and TRBJ2-3): GAGVSQSPSNKVTEKGKDVELRCDPISGHTALYWYRQSLGQGLEFLIYFQGNSAPDKSGLPSDRFSAERTGGSVSTLTIQRTQQEDSAVYLCASSLQAGDTQYFGPGTRLTVL.

The V and J genes are TRBV2 and TRBJ2-4; D may be TRBD1 (6 bases). The germline V gene encodes CDR1 SNHLY and CDR2 FYNNEI. Trimming removed 7 bases from V and 5 bases from J, with 12 bases in between. The CDR3 has 13 residues. The CDR3 nucleotides read TGTGCCAGCAACAGGGCAGGGGAAAACATTCAGTACTTC. It translates to CASNRAGENIQYF.

The rearrangement links TRBV29-1 to TRBJ2-2; D is unresolved. V lost 3 bases, J lost 7 bases, and 9 bases lay in between. This CDR3 contains 12 residues. The germline V gene has CDR1 SQVTM and CDR2 ANQGSEA. The CDR3 is CSVEKRLGELFF. CDR3 in DNA: TGCAGCGTTGAGAAGCGCCTCGGGGAGCTGTTTTTT.

J is TRBJ2-5 and V is TRBV28; 8 nucleotides match TRBD1. V shed 7 bases and J 5 bases; nucleotides not matched to a gene: 15. The CDR3 runs 16 residues. CDR1 MDHEN and CDR2 SYDVKM come from the germline V gene. The CDR3 loop is CASTPPGRGRVETQYF. For the CDR3, the DNA is TGTGCCAGCACCCCCCCGGGCAGGGGGCGCGTGGAGACCCAGTACTTC.

CDR3 region: CASSDPFVRDTQYF. As DNA, the CDR3 is TGTGCCAGCAGTGACCCCTTTGTACGAGATACGCAGTATTTT. The chain links TRBV25-1 to TRBJ2-3; D call uncertain. Germline V lookup: CDR1 MGHDK, CDR2 SYGVNS. The length of the CDR3 is 14 residues. Deletions cut 3 bases from V and 5 bases from J, with 12 bases between.

Of note for this clonotype: Compared with germline, one end of the junction differs, possibly owing to a read error. The rearrangement links TRBV12-3 or TRBV12-4 to TRBJ1-5, with TRBD1 identical over 7 bases. The length of the CDR3 is 14 residues. The CDR3 nucleotides read TGTGTCAGCCGCGGCCCAGGGGGGGATCAGCCCCAGCATTTT. Its protein product is CVSRGPGGDQPQHF.

This chain joins TRBV7-4 and TRBJ2-7, with TRBD2 identical over 10 bases. The germline V gene encodes CDR1 SGHVT and CDR2 SQSDAQ. The junction had 5 bases not matched to a gene; V was cut back by 4 bases and J by 2 bases. This CDR3 spans 15 amino acids. The CDR3 bases are TGTGCCAGCAGCTGCGGACTAGCGGACCCCTACGAGCAGTACTTC. Translating gives CASSCGLADPYEQYF.

The rearrangement links TRBV19 to TRBJ2-7, with 8 bases matching TRBD2. This CDR3 is built from 17 residues. V lost 4 bases, J lost 4 bases, and 15 bases stayed unmatched. In germline, CDR1 is LNHDA, CDR2 SQIVND (reference sequence). This chain's CDR3 is CASSKRPAGARPYEQYF. CDR3 bases: TGTGCCAGTAGTAAACGGCCAGCGGGGGCGCGCCCATACGAGCAGTACTTC.

V usage is TRBV10-3 and J usage is TRBJ1-4; weak D call: TRBD1 (5 bases). Germline CDR1 ENHRY, CDR2 SYGVKD. V was cut by 0 bases and J by 5 bases, with 16 bases left in between. CDR3 length equals 17 residues. The CDR3 loop is CAISESGPTGANEKLFF. The CDR3 nucleotides are TGTGCCATCAGTGAGTCGGGACCCACCGGGGCCAATGAAAAACTGTTTTTT.

The chain joins TRBV7-2 to TRBJ1-6; D is perhaps TRBD1 (6 bases). The CDR3 extends over 15 amino acids. V was shortened by 5 bases and J by 2 bases, with 10 bases between the two germline ends. In germline, CDR1 is SGHTA, CDR2 FQGNSA. The CDR3 DNA sequence: TGTGCCAGCAGCCACGGACAGACCTATAATTCACCCCTCCACTTT. Translating gives CASSHGQTYNSPLHF.

This clonotype was recorded once. The chain couples TRBV10-3 to TRBJ2-7; maybe TRBD1 (5 bases). The CDR3 consists of 14 residues. CDR1 is ENHRY, CDR2 SYGVKD, per germline. Trimming left V 5 bases short and J 4 bases short, with 15 bases between. This CDR3 is CAISPRQLGYEQYF. DNA of the CDR3: TGTGCCATCAGTCCGCGACAGTTGGGTTACGAGCAGTACTTC.

The rearrangement links TRBV2 to TRBJ2-3; D is unclear. Trimming cost V 6 bases and J 4 bases, with 11 bases left between them. The germline V gene has CDR1 SNHLY and CDR2 FYNNEI. This CDR3 has 13 residues. The CDR3 DNA reads TGTGCCAGCAGAGGTCAGGTTGCAGATACGCAGTATTTT. Its protein is CASRGQVADTQYF. The whole variable domain, filled in from reference TRBV2 and TRBJ2-3, reads EPEVTQTPSHQVTQMGQEVILRCVPISNHLYFYWYRQILGQKVEFLVSFYNNEISEKSEIFDDQFSVERPDGSNFTLKIRSTKLEDSAMYFCASRGQVADTQYFGPGTRLTVL.

This clonotype was seen ten or more times. The genes are TRBV7-2 and TRBJ2-3; D call uncertain. Germline V gene lookup returns CDR1 SGHTA and CDR2 FQGNSA. The CDR3 runs 13 residues. V dropped 5 bases and J dropped 2 bases, with 8 bases sitting between them. The CDR3 region is CASSRHATDTQYF. CDR3 bases: TGTGCCAGCAGCCGACATGCCACAGATACGCAGTATTTT.

V is TRBV7-2 and J is TRBJ1-2, with 8 nucleotides matching TRBD1. Looked up from germline, CDR1 is SGHTA and CDR2 is FQGNSA. V shed 5 bases, J shed 3 bases, and the junction held 11 bases outside the gene matches. The CDR3 spans 16 residues. This chain's CDR3 is CASSPTGGQVYYGYTF. The DNA for the CDR3 is TGTGCCAGCAGCCCCACCGGGGGACAGGTATACTATGGCTACACCTTC. The full variable domain, rest sourced from reference TRBV7-2 and TRBJ1-2, is GAGVSQSPSNKVTEKGKDVELRCDPISGHTALYWYRQSLGQGLEFLIYFQGNSAPDKSGLPSDRFSAERTGGSVSTLTIQRTQQEDSAVYLCASSPTGGQVYYGYTFGSGTRLTVV.

This clonotype occurred a few times. The rearrangement links TRBV7-2 to TRBJ2-7, with 9 bases lining up with TRBD2. V shed 3 bases and J 6 bases; nucleotides not matched to a gene: 9. CDR3 size: 15 residues. The germline V gene encodes CDR1 SGHTA and CDR2 FQGNSA. DNA of the CDR3: TGTGCCAGCAGCTTTGGGGCTAGCGGGGAGGGCGAGCAGTACTTC. It is translated as CASSFGASGEGEQYF.

This clonotype has just a few counts. The rearrangement uses TRBV4-1 and TRBJ1-2; 7 nucleotides align to TRBD1. V shed 8 bases, J shed 0 bases, and the junction held 12 bases outside the gene matches. The CDR3 has 16 amino acids. The germline V gene encodes CDR1 MGHRA and CDR2 YSYEKL. CDR3 DNA: TGCGCCAGCGCGACAGGGCCAATCAATTCTAACTATGGCTACACCTTC. Translation: CASATGPINSNYGYTF.

This clonotype has ten or more counts. This rearrangement joins TRBV7-2 to TRBJ2-3; D uncertain. This CDR3 is built from 13 residues. V lost 1 base and J lost 8, with 10 bases in between. Germline V gives CDR1 SGHTA, CDR2 FQGNSA. CDR3: CASSLVSFGTQYF. In DNA form, the CDR3 reads TGTGCCAGCAGCTTAGTCTCGTTCGGTACGCAGTATTTT.

This clonotype was seen many times. The chain joins TRBV28 to TRBJ2-7, with D maybe TRBD2 (5 bases). Germline V gene data show CDR1 as MDHEN and CDR2 as SYDVKM. The CDR3 loop spans 16 amino acids. Trimming removed 5 bases from V and 4 bases from J, with 21 bases in between. The chain's CDR3 is CASSELESGDGYEQYF. The CDR3 bases are TGTGCCAGCAGTGAATTGGAGTCCGGGGATGGGTACGAGCAGTACTTC. The full variable domain, completed using reference TRBV28 and TRBJ2-7, is DVKVTQSSRYLVKRTGEKVFLECVQDMDHENMFWYRQDPGLGLRLIYFSYDVKMKEKGDIPEGYSVSREKKERFSLILESASTNQTSMYLCASSELESGDGYEQYFGPGTRLTVT.

The V gene is TRBV4-1, the J gene TRBJ1-1, with TRBD1 matching over 8 bases. Germline CDR1 MGHRA, CDR2 YSYEKL. J lost 0 bases, V lost 2 bases, and 11 bases had no gene match. CDR3 length: 18 amino acids. This chain's CDR3 is CASSQTRGRWGMNTEAFF. CDR3 coding DNA: TGCGCCAGCAGCCAAACCAGGGGGCGGTGGGGTATGAACACTGAAGCTTTCTTT.

J is TRBJ1-2 and V is TRBV19; 9 bases match TRBD1. CDR1 is LNHDA and CDR2 is SQIVND in the germline V gene (reference sequence). Trimming cost V 6 bases and J 6 bases; bases outside gene matches: 11. The length of the CDR3 is 15 residues. In nucleotides, the CDR3 is TGTGCCAGTAGCCGCCCGGGACAGGGAAAGGATGGCTACACCTTC. It encodes CASSRPGQGKDGYTF.

As DNA, the CDR3 is TGTGCCTGGAGTAAGATGAACACTGAAGCTTTCTTT. Translated, it gives CAWSKMNTEAFF. The J gene is TRBJ1-1, the V gene TRBV30, with D unresolved. Looked up from germline, CDR1 is GTSNPN and CDR2 is SVGIG (reference sequence). V lost 2 bases and J 0 bases, leaving 4 bases between the germline ends. The CDR3 extends over 12 amino acids. Variable domain in full (rest from reference TRBV30 and TRBJ1-1): SQTIHQWPATLVQPVGSPLSLECTVEGTSNPNLYWYRQAAGRGLQLLFYSVGIGQISSEVPQNLSASRPQDRQFILSSKKLLLSDSGFYLCAWSKMNTEAFFGQGTRLTVV.

This clonotype was counted a few times. This chain connects TRBV28 to TRBJ2-3; 9 bases map to TRBD2. The V gene's germline CDR1 is MDHEN and CDR2 SYDVKM. This CDR3 is 17 amino acids long. V lost 3 bases, J lost 6 bases, and 13 bases stayed unmatched. The CDR3, as DNA: TGTGCCAGCAGTTTGATTCGGCTAGCGGGGAACTCGGATACGCAGTATTTT. Translation gives CASSLIRLAGNSDTQYF. The full variable domain, with the rest looked up from reference TRBV28 and TRBJ2-3, is DVKVTQSSRYLVKRTGEKVFLECVQDMDHENMFWYRQDPGLGLRLIYFSYDVKMKEKGDIPEGYSVSREKKERFSLILESASTNQTSMYLCASSLIRLAGNSDTQYFGPGTRLTVL.

This chain links TRBV4-3 with TRBJ2-1; 9 positions match TRBD2. V shed 3 bases, J shed 6 bases, and the junction held 6 bases outside the gene matches. CDR3 length: 15 amino acids. Per germline, CDR1 LGHNA and CDR2 YSLEER. CDR3 in DNA: TGCGCCAGCAGCCAGCGCGGGGGGGGGGGCAATGAGCAGTTCTTC. The encoded protein is CASSQRGGGGNEQFF.